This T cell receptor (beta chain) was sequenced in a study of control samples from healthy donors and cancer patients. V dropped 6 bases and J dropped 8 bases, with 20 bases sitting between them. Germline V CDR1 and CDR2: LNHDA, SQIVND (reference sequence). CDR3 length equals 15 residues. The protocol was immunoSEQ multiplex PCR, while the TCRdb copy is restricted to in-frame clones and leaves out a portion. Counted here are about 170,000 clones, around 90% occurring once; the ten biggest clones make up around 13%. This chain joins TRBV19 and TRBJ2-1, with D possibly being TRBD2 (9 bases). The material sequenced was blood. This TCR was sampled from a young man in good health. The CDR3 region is CASSPDRGLAHEQFF. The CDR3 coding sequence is TGTGCCAGTAGCCCCGACAGGGGACTAGCCCATGAGCAGTTCTTC.